These 27 T cell receptor beta chains came from one sample sequenced in a study of immune cell composition in non-small cell lung cancer. Produced via immunoSEQ multiplex PCR; TCRdb's table is partial and in-frame only. The sample holds over 3,500 clones; almost 70% are singletons and the top ten take about 7.8%. Sequenced material: lung tumor tissue. The receptor source for this set is a human donor with non-small cell lung cancer.

V gene TRBV19 combines with J gene TRBJ2-3; 10 bases fit TRBD2. The CDR3 is 18 residues long. Germline-derived CDR1 and CDR2 are LNHDA and SQIVND (reference sequence). After removal of 4 bases from V and 4 bases from J, the junction contained 14 bases not matched to a gene. CDR3: CASSTGGVAGGRADTQYF. The DNA for the CDR3 is TGTGCCAGTAGTACCGGAGGGGTAGCGGGAGGTCGAGCAGATACGCAGTATTTT.

The chain couples TRBV5-1 to TRBJ2-3; 12 bases align to TRBD2. The V and J ends lost 3 bases and 2 bases, in that order; junction bases with no gene match: 16. Germline values: CDR1 SGHRS, CDR2 YFSETQ. The CDR3 totals 20 residues. The CDR3 DNA sequence: TGCGCCAGCAGCTCCCCCCGGGGGCTAGCGGGAGGGTCCATCACAGATACGCAGTATTTT. Its translation: CASSSPRGLAGGSITDTQYF.

The genes are TRBV19 and TRBJ1-2; 7 bases are a match to TRBD1. With 6 bases clipped from V and 0 bases from J, the junction kept 4 bases outside the gene matches. Germline CDR1 is LNHDA and CDR2 is SQIVND (reference sequence). The CDR3 has 14 residues. This CDR3 is CASSGQAANYGYTF. CDR3 in DNA: TGTGCCAGTAGCGGACAGGCTGCTAACTATGGCTACACCTTC.

J is TRBJ2-1 and V is TRBV5-1; 9 bases fit TRBD2. V trimming: 7 bases; J trimming: 7 bases; junction bases outside the gene matches: 9. Germline CDR1 is SGHRS and CDR2 is YFSETQ. This CDR3 comprises 14 residues. The CDR3 here is CASAGLAGPNEQFF. CDR3 in DNA: TGCGCCAGCGCCGGGCTAGCGGGACCGAATGAGCAGTTCTTC.

This clone is labeled as large. The CDR3 coding sequence is TGTGCCAGCAGTTTCGCAGGGGGCTACGAGCAGTACTTC. Translating gives CASSFAGGYEQYF. J is TRBJ2-7 and V is TRBV27; 7 nucleotides agree with TRBD1. V was pared by 3 bases and J by 3 bases, with 2 bases of the junction left unmatched. CDR3 length: 13 amino acids. Germline CDR1 MNHEY, CDR2 SMNVEV (reference sequence).

The chain joins TRBV6-6 to TRBJ2-7; D call uncertain. The germline V and J ends were trimmed by 5 bases and 6 bases, with 8 bases remaining between them. Germline V gene sequence: CDR1 MNHNY, CDR2 SVGAGI (reference sequence). The CDR3 spans 11 residues. CDR3 protein: CASSHHSEQYF. The CDR3 nucleotides read TGTGCCAGCAGTCACCATAGCGAGCAGTACTTC.

J is TRBJ2-1 and V is TRBV7-3, with 11 bases aligning to TRBD2. The CDR3 sequence is 18 residues long. Germline CDR1 SGHTA, CDR2 FQGTGA. The J segment lost 9 bases and the V segment lost 0 bases, leaving 13 bases of the junction unmatched. The CDR3 coding sequence is TGTGCCAGCAGCTTAACGGGTGGGGGACTAGCGGAGAGGGGTGAGCAGTTCTTC. Translated: CASSLTGGGLAERGEQFF.

V is TRBV9 and J is TRBJ2-1; 7 bases are a match to TRBD2. Trimming at V came to 0 bases and at J to 6 bases, leaving 12 bases not matched to a gene. The CDR3 totals 17 residues. Germline CDR1 reads SGDLS; CDR2 reads YYNGEE. Here the CDR3 DNA reads TGTGCCAGCAGCGTAGGACTTACTATATCTAGCGGCAATGAGCAGTTCTTC. The encoded protein is CASSVGLTISSGNEQFF.

This rearrangement joins TRBV5-1 to TRBJ2-7; tentatively, D is TRBD1 (6 bases). Trimming took off 4 bases at V and 2 bases at J, with 16 bases between the two ends. CDR1 is SGHRS, CDR2 YFSETQ, per germline. The CDR3 is 15 amino acids. In DNA form, the CDR3 reads TGCGCCAGCAGCCCACTAGGGGGTCCTACCTACGAGCAGTACTTC. It codes for CASSPLGGPTYEQYF.

The V gene is TRBV4-3, the J gene TRBJ1-2, with a tentative D call TRBD1 (6 bases). V was pared by 0 bases and J by 5 bases, with 16 bases between. CDR1 and CDR2 from the germline V gene are LGHNA and YSLEER. The CDR3 covers 16 residues. CDR3 coding DNA: TGCGCCAGCAGCCAAGAGTCGTCAGGGGCATGGTATGGCTACACCTTC. This translates into CASSQESSGAWYGYTF.

J is TRBJ2-5 and V is TRBV5-8; D unclear. V shed 2 bases and J shed 5 bases, with 10 bases lying between them. This CDR3 region has 13 residues. From germline, CDR1 is SGHTS and CDR2 YDEGEE. CDR3 nucleotide sequence: TGTGCCAGCAGCTTATGGGTCGGGGAGACCCAGTACTTC. This translates into CASSLWVGETQYF.

The chain uses TRBV5-1 and TRBJ2-2; TRBD1 matches 8 bases. Germline lookup yields CDR1 SGHRS and CDR2 YFSETQ. The CDR3 has 14 amino acids. J was trimmed by 0 bases and V by 9 bases; bases with no gene match: 4. CDR3 amino acids: CATRQGSNTGELFF. In DNA form, the CDR3 reads TGCGCCACCAGACAGGGGTCGAACACCGGGGAGCTGTTTTTT.

The table lists this clone with a few counts. The CDR3 spells CASSPTSGGVIYNEQFF. CDR3 DNA sequence: TGTGCCAGCTCACCAACGAGCGGGGGGGTAATCTACAATGAGCAGTTCTTC. This sequence joins TRBV18 and TRBJ2-1; 10 nucleotides line up with TRBD2. The CDR3 consists of 17 residues. Germline V CDR1 and CDR2: KGHSH, LQKENI. The trim removed 2 bases at V and 3 bases at J, leaving 7 bases unmatched.

This chain uses TRBV11-2 with TRBJ1-1; a possible D gene is TRBD1 (5 bases). Germline CDR1 reads SGHAT; CDR2 reads FQNNGV. V lost 5 bases to trimming and J lost 0 bases, with 13 bases between them. There are 15 residues in the CDR3. The CDR3 region is CASSHRQTMNTEAFF. The DNA for the CDR3 is TGTGCCAGCAGCCACCGACAGACCATGAACACTGAAGCTTTCTTT.

The chain links TRBV18 to TRBJ1-3, with D possibly matching TRBD1 (6 bases). CDR3 length: 15 amino acids. Germline CDR1 reads KGHSH; CDR2 reads LQKENI. V lost 3 bases and J lost 4, with 13 bases in between. The CDR3 nucleotides read TGTGCCAGCTCACCGGGCGGGGGCCTAGGAAACACCATATATTTT. It specifies CASSPGGGLGNTIYF. The full variable domain, completed using reference TRBV18 and TRBJ1-3, is NAGVMQNPRHLVRRRGQEARLRCSPMKGHSHVYWYRQLPEEGLKFMVYLQKENIIDESGMPKERFSAEFPKEGPSILRIQQVVRGDSAAYFCASSPGGGLGNTIYFGEGSWLTVV.

The V gene is TRBV27, the J gene TRBJ2-1; 7 bases fit TRBD1. The V gene's germline CDR1 is MNHEY and CDR2 SMNVEV (reference sequence). The CDR3 consists of 19 residues. With 2 bases clipped from V and 7 bases from J, the junction kept 20 bases outside the gene matches. This CDR3 is CASSLRGQPQFLSENEQFF. The CDR3 DNA is TGTGCCAGCAGTTTAAGGGGACAGCCCCAATTCCTTTCGGAAAATGAGCAGTTCTTC.

V is TRBV5-1 and J is TRBJ1-3, with TRBD1 matching over 7 bases. The CDR3 contains 15 residues. The V gene end was trimmed by 4 bases and the J gene end by 4 bases; junction bases not matched to a gene: 8. CDR1 and CDR2 from the germline V gene are SGHRS and YFSETQ. CDR3 in amino acids: CASSGDGQAGNTIYF. In DNA, the CDR3 is TGCGCCAGCAGCGGCGACGGACAGGCCGGAAACACCATATATTTT.

The genes are TRBV10-3 and TRBJ2-3; D is uncertain. This CDR3 is 11 amino acids long. V lost 4 bases to trimming and J lost 4 bases, with 3 bases between them. Per germline, CDR1 ENHRY and CDR2 SYGVKD. CDR3 sequence reads: CAISVADTQYF. Here the CDR3 DNA reads TGTGCCATCAGTGTAGCAGATACGCAGTATTTT.

The chain combines TRBV27 with TRBJ1-6, with D possibly TRBD1 on 5 matching bases. V dropped 6 bases and J dropped 4 bases, with 16 bases sitting between them. This CDR3 has 16 residues. Germline V gene sequence: CDR1 MNHEY, CDR2 SMNVEV (reference sequence). The CDR3 DNA sequence: TGTGCCAGCAGCCTACAGACAGTTGGGTATAATTCACCCCTCCACTTT. Its protein product is CASSLQTVGYNSPLHF.

This clone has more than one count but fewer than ten. This sequence joins TRBV5-1 and TRBJ1-2; D gene ambiguous. The CDR3 has 15 residues. Germline V lookup: CDR1 SGHRS, CDR2 YFSETQ. V shed 3 bases and J shed 6 bases, with 18 bases lying between them. This chain's CDR3 is CASSSSEGRGNGYTF. In DNA form, the CDR3 reads TGCGCCAGCAGCTCGTCGGAGGGCCGTGGAAATGGCTACACCTTC.

The rearrangement joins TRBV7-3 to TRBJ2-5; 8 bases match TRBD2. CDR3 size: 14 residues. The germline V gene encodes CDR1 SGHTA and CDR2 FQGTGA. Unmatched junction bases numbered 7, after V lost 5 bases and J lost 5 bases. The CDR3 protein is CASSPRGGRETQYF. The CDR3, as DNA: TGTGCCAGCAGCCCTCGGGGGGGCCGGGAGACCCAGTACTTC.

V usage is TRBV5-1 and J usage is TRBJ1-1, with D unclear. The germline V gene encodes CDR1 SGHRS and CDR2 YFSETQ. The CDR3 has 15 residues. V was trimmed by 1 base and J by 1 base, leaving 11 bases between them. CDR3 region: CASSLQVSGNTEAFF. The CDR3 DNA reads TGCGCCAGCAGCTTGCAGGTTTCAGGGAACACTGAAGCTTTCTTT. Based on the CDR3 plus reference TRBV5-1 and TRBJ1-1, the full variable domain is KAGVTQTPRYLIKTRGQQVTLSCSPISGHRSVSWYQQTPGQGLQFLFEYFSETQRNKGNFPGRFSGRQFSNSRSEMNVSTLELGDSALYLCASSLQVSGNTEAFFGQGTRLTVV.

This clone is medium-sized (0.01 to 0.1%) by share. V gene TRBV27 combines with J gene TRBJ1-1; D remains unclear. V lost 3 bases and J lost 0, with 8 bases in between. CDR3 length: 14 residues. CDR1 MNHEY and CDR2 SMNVEV come from the germline V gene (reference sequence). CDR3 DNA sequence: TGTGCCAGCAGTTTGCGGGGTCTGAACACTGAAGCTTTCTTT. Encoded protein: CASSLRGLNTEAFF.

This clone is medium-sized by share. The CDR3 loop reads CASSQGQPNTEAFF. The CDR3 bases are TGCGCCAGCAGCCAAGGACAGCCGAACACTGAAGCTTTCTTT. The J gene is TRBJ1-1, the V gene TRBV4-3; possibly TRBD1 for D (5 bases). CDR1 is LGHNA and CDR2 is YSLEER in the germline V gene. CDR3 length: 14 residues. Trimming took 1 base from V and 1 from J, leaving 7 bases between them.

The chain joins TRBV4-1 to TRBJ1-5; possibly TRBD1 for D (5 bases). The V end lost 4 bases, the J end lost 1 base, and 8 bases lay between the germline ends. This CDR3 is 14 amino acids long. Germline loops: CDR1 MGHRA, CDR2 YSYEKL. The CDR3 region is CASSRAGSNQPQHF. In nucleotides, the CDR3 is TGCGCCAGCAGCCGGGCAGGGAGCAATCAGCCCCAGCATTTT.

The chain uses TRBV19 and TRBJ2-5; TRBD2 agrees at 8 bases. This CDR3 comprises 13 residues. CDR1 and CDR2 (germline): LNHDA, SQIVND (reference sequence). V trimming: 4 bases; J trimming: 4 bases; junction bases outside the gene matches: 2. The CDR3 sequence: CASSRTSSETQYF. CDR3 coding DNA: TGTGCCAGTAGTAGGACTAGCTCAGAGACCCAGTACTTC.

The chain couples TRBV7-2 to TRBJ1-1, with unresolved D. The CDR3 contains 14 residues. The V end lost 6 bases, the J end lost 1 base, and 12 bases lay between the germline ends. CDR1 and CDR2 from the germline V gene are SGHTA and FQGNSA. DNA for the CDR3: TGTGCCAGCAGAATAGAGGGTGGGAACACTGAAGCTTTCTTT. Protein product: CASRIEGGNTEAFF.